This T cell receptor beta chain was retrieved from a study of blood T cell dynamics during melanoma immunotherapy. Produced via immunoSEQ multiplex PCR; TCRdb's table is partial and in-frame only. The sample shows 15,000 or so clones, roughly nine tenths of them seen only once. The time point here: week 3, after first cycle of checkpoint inhibitor. The source of this sequence is a human donor with melanoma. This sample comprised blood, obtained from a patient treated with checkpoint blockade.

The CDR3 DNA sequence: TGCAGCGTTGCTGACAGGGGATCCTACAATGAGCAGTTCTTC. Translation: CSVADRGSYNEQFF. This chain uses TRBV29-1 with TRBJ2-1; 8 bases align to TRBD1. Germline V gene sequence: CDR1 SQVTM, CDR2 ANQGSEA. V lost 4 bases to trimming and J lost 1 base; unmatched junction nucleotides: 3. CDR3 length: 14 amino acids.